This is a list of T cell receptor beta chains from one sample in a study of persistence of HIV-infected CD4 T cells. Assay: immunoSEQ multiplex PCR; the TCRdb copy retains only in-frame clones and omits some. The sample gives tens of thousands of clones, approximately 85% of which show up once; 0.8% to 0.9% is in the top ten. Their antigens are not known. The sample consisted of CD4+ T cells sorted from PBMCs after approximately 19-hour stimulation, taken from a patient who received antiretroviral therapy. The source of these receptors is an adult man with HIV who was CMV-seropositive. Both conserved end residues are part of each CDR3. The D gene is left open where the match is weak. Clone size appears in some rows only: once, few, many, or a class for an expanded clone.

J,V,size,D,DNA,CDR3
TRBJ2-5,TRBV6-6,NA,TRBD1,TGTGCCAGCAGAAAAGGACAGGGGGCTGAGACCCAGTACTTC,CASRKGQGAETQYF
TRBJ2-6,TRBV13,NA,TRBD2,TGTGCCAGCAGCTTTACGGGAGGCTCTGGGGCCAACGTCCTGACTTTC,CASSFTGGSGANVLTF
TRBJ1-6,TRBV4-3,NA,TRBD1,TGCGCCAGCAGCCAAGATAGGACAGGGGGGAATTCACCCCTCCACTTT,CASSQDRTGGNSPLHF
TRBJ2-1,TRBV6-5,NA,NA,TGTGCCAGCAGGTCCGGGGGGCCCTACAATGAGCAGTTCTTC,CASRSGGPYNEQFF
TRBJ1-1,TRBV5-4,NA,NA,TGTGCCAGCAGCTTGGCCGCGGGGGGGAACACTGAAGCTTTCTTT,CASSLAAGGNTEAFF
TRBJ1-2,TRBV24-1,NA,NA,TGTGCCACCAGTGATGGTCCTCCTAACTATGGCTACACCTTC,CATSDGPPNYGYTF
TRBJ2-7,TRBV11-2,NA,TRBD2,TGTGCCAGCAGCTCCCTGGGGACTAGCGGGATAAAAGACTACGAGCAGTACTTC,CASSSLGTSGIKDYEQYF
TRBJ1-5,TRBV6-2/TRBV6-3,few,NA,TGTGCCAGCAGTTACTTTCCGCAGCCCCAGCATTTT,CASSYFPQPQHF
TRBJ2-3,TRBV4-3,once,NA,TGCGCCAGCAGCCCCCAACAGGGCGCAGATACGCAGTATTTT,CASSPQQGADTQYF
TRBJ2-5,TRBV19,few,NA,TGTGCCAGTAGTGTGACAATGGAGACCCAGTACTTC,CASSVTMETQYF
TRBJ2-5,TRBV7-2,NA,NA,TGTGCCAGCAGCCCCCTCTCAGGGGGCGGGGGAACCACCCAGTACTTC,CASSPLSGGGGTTQYF
TRBJ1-2,TRBV28,NA,TRBD1,TGTGCCAGCAGTTTAATCGGGAAGGGACAGGGTTTCCCGAGGGGTGGCTACACCTTC,CASSLIGKGQGFPRGGYTF
TRBJ1-1,TRBV6-5,NA,NA,TGTGCCAGCAGTTACGGAGGGTACAGGGTGACTGAAGCTTTCTTT,CASSYGGYRVTEAFF
TRBJ1-6,TRBV6-1,NA,NA,TGTGCCAGCAGTGAAGGGGACACGGATAATTCACCCCTCCACTTT,CASSEGDTDNSPLHF
TRBJ1-5,TRBV18,NA,NA,TGTGCCAGCTCACCAAAGAGGGATCAGCCCCAGCATTTT,CASSPKRDQPQHF
TRBJ2-7,TRBV23-1,NA,NA,TGCGCCAGCAGTCTTGAGGCCTACGAGCAGTACTTC,CASSLEAYEQYF
TRBJ2-3,TRBV3-1/TRBV3-2,NA,TRBD2,TGTGCCAGCAGCCAAGAGGGAGGATTGACTAGCGGGGGTGATACGCAGTATTTT,CASSQEGGLTSGGDTQYF
TRBJ2-4,TRBV5-5,NA,TRBD1,TGTGCCAGCAGAGACAAAAGACAGGGAGCTCCCAAAAACATTCAGTACTTC,CASRDKRQGAPKNIQYF
TRBJ1-3,TRBV6-7,NA,NA,TGTGCCAGCAGTCGACGGACGGCATCTGGAAACACCATATATTTT,CASSRRTASGNTIYF
TRBJ2-7,TRBV5-5,NA,NA,TGTGCCAGCAGCACGCTACAGGGACAGCAGTACTTC,CASSTLQGQQYF
TRBJ1-5,TRBV6-1,NA,NA,TGTGCCAGCAGTGAAAATCTAGGAAGTCAGCCCCAGCATTTT,CASSENLGSQPQHF
TRBJ1-4,TRBV5-5,NA,TRBD1,TGTGCCAGCAGCTCCTGGACAGGGGGCAACAATGAAAAACTGTTTTTT,CASSSWTGGNNEKLFF
TRBJ1-3,TRBV14,NA,NA,TGTGCCAGCAGCCGCGTCAGGGGTTCTGGAAACACCATATATTTT,CASSRVRGSGNTIYF
TRBJ1-1,TRBV13,NA,NA,TGTGCCAGCAGCGAAATCGGACAATCGAACACTGAAGCTTTCTTT,CASSEIGQSNTEAFF
TRBJ2-3,TRBV2,NA,TRBD1,TGTGCCAGCGCCGGGACAGGGGGGGAAGATACGCAGTATTTT,CASAGTGGEDTQYF
TRBJ2-5,TRBV5-4,NA,TRBD2,TGTGCCAGCAGCTCCAGGGGGACTAGCGGGATAGAGACCCAGTACTTC,CASSSRGTSGIETQYF
TRBJ2-4,TRBV19,NA,TRBD2,TGTGCCAGTAGTACGCGACTAGCGGGGGGGTTAGCCAAAAACATTCAGTACTTC,CASSTRLAGGLAKNIQYF
TRBJ1-5,TRBV2,NA,NA,TGTGCCAGCAGTACAGTAAATAGCAATCAGCCCCAGCATTTT,CASSTVNSNQPQHF